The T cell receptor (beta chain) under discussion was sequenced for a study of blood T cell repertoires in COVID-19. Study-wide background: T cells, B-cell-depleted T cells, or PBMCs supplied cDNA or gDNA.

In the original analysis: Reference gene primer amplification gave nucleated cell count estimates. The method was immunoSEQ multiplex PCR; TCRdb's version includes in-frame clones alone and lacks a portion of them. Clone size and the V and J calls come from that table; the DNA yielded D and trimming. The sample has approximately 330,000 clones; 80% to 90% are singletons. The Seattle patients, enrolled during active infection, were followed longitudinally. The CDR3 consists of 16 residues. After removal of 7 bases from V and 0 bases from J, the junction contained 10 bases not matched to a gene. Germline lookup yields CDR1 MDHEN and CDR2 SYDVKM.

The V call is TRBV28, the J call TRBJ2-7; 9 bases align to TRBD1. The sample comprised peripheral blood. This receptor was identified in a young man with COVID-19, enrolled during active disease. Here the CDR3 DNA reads TGTGCCAGCACCTCTCAGGGACAGGGCCACTCCTACGAGCAGTACTTC. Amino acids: CASTSQGQGHSYEQYF.